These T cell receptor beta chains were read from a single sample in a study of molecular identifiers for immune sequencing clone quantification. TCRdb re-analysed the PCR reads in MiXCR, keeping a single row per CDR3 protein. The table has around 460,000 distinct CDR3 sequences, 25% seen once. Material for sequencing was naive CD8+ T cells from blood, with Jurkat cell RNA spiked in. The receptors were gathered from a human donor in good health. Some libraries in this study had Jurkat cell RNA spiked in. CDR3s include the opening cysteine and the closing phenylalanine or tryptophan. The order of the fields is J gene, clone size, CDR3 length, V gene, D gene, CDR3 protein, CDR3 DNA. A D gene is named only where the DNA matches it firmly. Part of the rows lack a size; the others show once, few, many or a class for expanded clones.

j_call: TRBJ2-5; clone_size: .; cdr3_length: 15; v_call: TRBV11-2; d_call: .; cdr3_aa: CAGSPRSGHQETQYF; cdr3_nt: TGTGCCGGCAGCCCCAGGTCGGGACACCAAGAGACCCAGTACTTC
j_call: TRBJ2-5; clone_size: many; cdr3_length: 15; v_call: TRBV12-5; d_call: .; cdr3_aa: CASGLERQLQETQYF; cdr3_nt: TGTGCTAGTGGTTTGGAGAGACAGCTCCAAGAGACCCAGTACTTC
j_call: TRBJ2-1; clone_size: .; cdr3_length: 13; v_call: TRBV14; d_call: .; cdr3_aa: CASTPRGHNEQFF; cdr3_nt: TGTGCCAGCACCCCGAGGGGTCACAATGAGCAGTTCTTC
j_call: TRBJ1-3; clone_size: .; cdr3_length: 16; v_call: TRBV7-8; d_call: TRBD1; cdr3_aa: CASSLRTGYPGNTIYF; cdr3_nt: TGTGCCAGCAGCTTAAGGACAGGGTACCCTGGAAACACCATATATTTT
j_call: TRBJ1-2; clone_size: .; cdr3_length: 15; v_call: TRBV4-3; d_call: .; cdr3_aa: CASSPNRGKPYGYTF; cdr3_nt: TGCGCCAGCAGCCCCAATAGGGGGAAGCCCTATGGCTACACCTTC
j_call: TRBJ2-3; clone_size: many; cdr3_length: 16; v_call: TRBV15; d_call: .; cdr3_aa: CATSREQGKTADTQYF; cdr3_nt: TGTGCCACCAGCAGAGAACAGGGAAAAACCGCCGATACGCAGTATTTT
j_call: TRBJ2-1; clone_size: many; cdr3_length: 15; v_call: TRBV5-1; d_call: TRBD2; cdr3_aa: CASSLERGPYNEQFF; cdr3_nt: TGCGCCAGCAGCTTAGAGCGGGGGCCCTACAATGAGCAGTTCTTC
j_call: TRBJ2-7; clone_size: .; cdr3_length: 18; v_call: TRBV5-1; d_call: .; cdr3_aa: CASSVSHPQGSFFYEQYF; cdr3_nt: TGCGCCAGCAGCGTGAGTCACCCCCAGGGGTCTTTTTTCTACGAGCAGTACTTC
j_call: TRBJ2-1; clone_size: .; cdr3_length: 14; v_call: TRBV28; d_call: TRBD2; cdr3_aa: CASSLSGSLDEQFF; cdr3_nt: TGTGCCAGCAGTCTTAGCGGGAGCTTGGATGAGCAGTTCTTC
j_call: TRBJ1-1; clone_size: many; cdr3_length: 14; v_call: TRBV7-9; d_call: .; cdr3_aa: CASSLPDRSTEAFF; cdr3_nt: TGTGCCAGCAGCCTCCCGGACAGATCCACTGAAGCTTTCTTT
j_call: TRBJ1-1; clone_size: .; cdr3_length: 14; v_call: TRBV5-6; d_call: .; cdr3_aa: CASSAEEKDTEAFF; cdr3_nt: TGTGCCAGCAGCGCCGAGGAGAAGGACACTGAAGCTTTCTTT
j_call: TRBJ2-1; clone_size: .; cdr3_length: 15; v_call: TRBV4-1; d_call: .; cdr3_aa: CASRAQTALNNEQFF; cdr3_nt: TGCGCCAGCAGAGCGCAGACGGCCCTAAACAATGAGCAGTTCTTC
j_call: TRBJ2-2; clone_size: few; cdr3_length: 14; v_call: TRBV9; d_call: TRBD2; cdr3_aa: CASSGGGGAGELFF; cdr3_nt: TGTGCCAGCAGCGGCGGCGGGGGGGCCGGGGAGCTGTTTTTT
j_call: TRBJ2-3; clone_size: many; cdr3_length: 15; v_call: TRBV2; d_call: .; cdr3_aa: CASSEEFRLTDTQYF; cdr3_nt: TGTGCCAGCAGTGAAGAGTTCAGGTTGACAGATACGCAGTATTTT
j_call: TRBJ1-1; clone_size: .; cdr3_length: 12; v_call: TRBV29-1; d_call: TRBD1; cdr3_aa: CSVQGENTEAFF; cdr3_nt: TGCAGCGTCCAGGGGGAGAACACTGAAGCTTTCTTT
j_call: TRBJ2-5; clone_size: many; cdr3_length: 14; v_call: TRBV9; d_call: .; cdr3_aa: CASSVGGGGETQYF; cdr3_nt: TGTGCCAGCAGCGTAGGTGGAGGGGGAGAGACCCAGTACTTC
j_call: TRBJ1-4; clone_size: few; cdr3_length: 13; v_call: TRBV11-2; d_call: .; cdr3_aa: CASSLEDNEKLFF; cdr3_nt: TGTGCCAGCAGCTTAGAAGACAATGAAAAACTGTTTTTT
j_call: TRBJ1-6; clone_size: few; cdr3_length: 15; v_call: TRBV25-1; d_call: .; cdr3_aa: CASSDSDSWNSPLHF; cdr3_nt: TGTGCCAGCAGTGACTCCGACAGCTGGAATTCACCCCTCCACTTT
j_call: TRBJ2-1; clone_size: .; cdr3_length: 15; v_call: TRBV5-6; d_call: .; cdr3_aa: CASSSATFHGNEQFF; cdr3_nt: TGTGCCAGCAGCTCCGCCACATTCCACGGCAATGAGCAGTTCTTC
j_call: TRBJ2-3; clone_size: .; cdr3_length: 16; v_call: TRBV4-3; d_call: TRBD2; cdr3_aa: CASSLSSGSVTDTQYF; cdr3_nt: TGCGCCAGCAGCCTATCTAGCGGGAGTGTAACAGATACGCAGTATTTT
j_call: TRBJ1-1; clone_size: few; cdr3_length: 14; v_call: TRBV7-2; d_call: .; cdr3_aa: CASSLEGGTAEAFF; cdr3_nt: TGTGCCAGCAGCCTCGAGGGGGGCACGGCTGAAGCTTTCTTT
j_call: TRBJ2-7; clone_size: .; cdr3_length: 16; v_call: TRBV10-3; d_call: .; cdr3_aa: CAISKRPAATGSEQYF; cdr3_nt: TGTGCCATCAGTAAAAGGCCTGCGGCGACCGGGTCCGAGCAGTACTTC
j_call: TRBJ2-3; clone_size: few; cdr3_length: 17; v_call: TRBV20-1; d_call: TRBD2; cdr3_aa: CSANPYSSGSLSDTQYF; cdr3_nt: TGCAGTGCTAACCCTTACTCTAGCGGGAGTTTATCAGATACGCAGTATTTT
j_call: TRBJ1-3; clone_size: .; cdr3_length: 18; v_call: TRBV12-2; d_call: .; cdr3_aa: CASRKADHQDSSGNTIYF; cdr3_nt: TGTGCAAGTCGCAAAGCCGACCACCAGGACAGCTCTGGAAACACCATATATTTT
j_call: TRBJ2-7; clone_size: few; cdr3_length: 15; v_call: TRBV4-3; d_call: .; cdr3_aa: CASSQDKGSPYEQYF; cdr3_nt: TGCGCCAGCAGCCAAGATAAAGGTTCCCCCTACGAGCAGTACTTC
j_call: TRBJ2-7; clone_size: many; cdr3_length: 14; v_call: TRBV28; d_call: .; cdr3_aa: CASSLRGGAYEQYF; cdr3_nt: TGTGCCAGCAGTTTAAGGGGGGGGGCCTACGAGCAGTACTTC
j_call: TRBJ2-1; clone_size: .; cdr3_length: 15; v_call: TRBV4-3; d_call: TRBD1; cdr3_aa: CASSQDRDPYNEQFF; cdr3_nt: TGCGCCAGCAGCCAGGACAGGGATCCCTACAATGAGCAGTTCTTC
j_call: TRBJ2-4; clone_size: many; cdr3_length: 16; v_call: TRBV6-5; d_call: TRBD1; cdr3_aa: CASRSGQGAVKNIQYF; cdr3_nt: TGTGCCAGCAGATCCGGGCAGGGGGCGGTCAAAAACATTCAGTACTTC
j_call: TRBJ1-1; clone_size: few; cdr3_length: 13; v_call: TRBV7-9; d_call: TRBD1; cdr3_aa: CASSGGHRTEAFF; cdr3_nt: TGTGCCAGCTCAGGGGGACATCGCACTGAAGCTTTCTTT
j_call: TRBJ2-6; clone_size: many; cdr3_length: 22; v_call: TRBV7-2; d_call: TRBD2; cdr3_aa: CASTQLAYRLAGDTSGANVLTF; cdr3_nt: TGTGCCAGCACCCAACTGGCTTACAGACTAGCGGGGGACACCTCTGGGGCCAACGTCCTGACTTTC
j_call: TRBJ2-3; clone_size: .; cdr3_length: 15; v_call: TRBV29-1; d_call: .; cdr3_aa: CSVEVDLGRWDTQYF; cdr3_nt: TGCAGCGTTGAAGTGGATCTAGGGCGTTGGGATACGCAGTATTTT
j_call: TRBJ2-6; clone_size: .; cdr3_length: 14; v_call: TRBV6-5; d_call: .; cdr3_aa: CASSYGSGANVLTF; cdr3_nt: TGTGCCAGCAGTTACGGATCTGGGGCCAACGTCCTGACTTTC
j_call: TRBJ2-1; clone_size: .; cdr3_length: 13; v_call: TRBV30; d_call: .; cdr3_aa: CAWSLDSYNEQFF; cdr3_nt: TGTGCCTGGAGCCTAGACTCCTACAATGAGCAGTTCTTC
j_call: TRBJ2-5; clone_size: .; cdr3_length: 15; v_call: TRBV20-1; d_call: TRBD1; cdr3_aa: CSASPNPGTAETQYF; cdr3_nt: TGCAGTGCTAGCCCCAACCCAGGGACAGCAGAGACCCAGTACTTC
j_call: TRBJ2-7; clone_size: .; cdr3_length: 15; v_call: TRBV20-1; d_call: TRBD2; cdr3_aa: CSASTGLAPGNEQYF; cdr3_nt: TGCAGTGCTAGTACGGGACTAGCCCCAGGGAACGAGCAGTACTTC
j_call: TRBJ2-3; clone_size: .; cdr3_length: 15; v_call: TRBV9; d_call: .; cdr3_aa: CASSFVGARTDTQYF; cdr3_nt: TGTGCCAGCAGCTTCGTGGGGGCGCGGACAGATACGCAGTATTTT
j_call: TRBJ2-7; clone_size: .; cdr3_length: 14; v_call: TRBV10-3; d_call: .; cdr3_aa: CAISETRGAYEQYF; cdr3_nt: TGTGCCATCAGTGAGACCAGGGGGGCCTACGAGCAGTACTTC
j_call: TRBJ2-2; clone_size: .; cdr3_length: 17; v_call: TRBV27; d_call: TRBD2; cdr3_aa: CASSLSAVAGYTGELFF; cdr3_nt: TGTGCCAGCAGTTTATCGGCGGTAGCGGGTTACACCGGGGAGCTGTTTTTT
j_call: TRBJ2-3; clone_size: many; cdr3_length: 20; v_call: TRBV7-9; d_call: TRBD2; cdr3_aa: CASSSSQGPLAGKYTDTQYF; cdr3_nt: TGTGCCAGCAGCTCTAGCCAAGGACCCCTAGCGGGGAAGTACACAGATACGCAGTATTTT
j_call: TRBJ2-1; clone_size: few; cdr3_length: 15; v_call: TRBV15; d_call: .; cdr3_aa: CATSRGGSSYNEQFF; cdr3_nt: TGTGCCACCAGCAGAGGAGGAAGCTCCTACAATGAGCAGTTCTTC
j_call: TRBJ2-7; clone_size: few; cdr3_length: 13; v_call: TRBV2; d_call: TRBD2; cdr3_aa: CAREGTSNYEQYF; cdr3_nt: TGTGCCAGGGAGGGGACTAGCAACTACGAGCAGTACTTC
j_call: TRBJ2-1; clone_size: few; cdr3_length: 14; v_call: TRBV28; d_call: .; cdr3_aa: CASSFLRSYNEQFF; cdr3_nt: TGTGCCAGCAGTTTTTTGCGGTCCTACAATGAGCAGTTCTTC
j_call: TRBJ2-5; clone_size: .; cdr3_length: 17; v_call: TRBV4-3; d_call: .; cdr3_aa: CASSQERRGGPLETQYF; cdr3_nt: TGCGCCAGCAGCCAAGAAAGGCGAGGGGGGCCTTTAGAGACCCAGTACTTC
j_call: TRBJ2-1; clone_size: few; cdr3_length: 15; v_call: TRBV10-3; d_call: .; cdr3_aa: CAISEDNSRYNEQFF; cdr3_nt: TGTGCCATCAGTGAGGATAACAGCCGCTACAATGAGCAGTTCTTC
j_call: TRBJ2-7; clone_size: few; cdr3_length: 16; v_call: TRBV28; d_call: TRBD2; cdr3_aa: CASSWRLAGDHYEQYF; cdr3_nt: TGTGCCAGCAGTTGGAGACTAGCGGGAGATCACTACGAGCAGTACTTC
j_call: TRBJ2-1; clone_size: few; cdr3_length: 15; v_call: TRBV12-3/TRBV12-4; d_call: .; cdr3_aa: CASSPDGSPYNEQFF; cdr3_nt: TGTGCCAGCAGTCCCGACGGGAGCCCTTACAATGAGCAGTTCTTC
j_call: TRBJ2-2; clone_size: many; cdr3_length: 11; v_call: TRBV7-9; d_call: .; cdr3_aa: CAIGYTGELFF; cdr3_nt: TGTGCCATTGGATACACCGGGGAGCTGTTTTTT
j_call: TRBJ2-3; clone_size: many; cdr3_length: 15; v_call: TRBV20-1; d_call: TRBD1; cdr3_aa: CSARRQGASTDTQYF; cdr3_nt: TGCAGTGCTAGAAGACAGGGGGCTAGCACAGATACGCAGTATTTT
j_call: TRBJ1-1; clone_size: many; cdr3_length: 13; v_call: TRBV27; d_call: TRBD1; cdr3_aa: CASSGTVPTEAFF; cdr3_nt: TGTGCCAGCAGCGGGACAGTCCCCACTGAAGCTTTCTTT
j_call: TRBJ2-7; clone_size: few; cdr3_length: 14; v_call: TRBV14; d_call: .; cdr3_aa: CASSEVPGSYEQYF; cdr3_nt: TGTGCCAGCAGCGAGGTGCCTGGGTCCTACGAGCAGTACTTC
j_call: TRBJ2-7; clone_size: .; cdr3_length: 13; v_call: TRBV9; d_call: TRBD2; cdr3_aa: CASSRAGYYEQYF; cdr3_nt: TGTGCCAGCAGCCGAGCGGGGTACTACGAGCAGTACTTC
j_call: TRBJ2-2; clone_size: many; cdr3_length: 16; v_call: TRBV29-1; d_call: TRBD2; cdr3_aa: CSVELAGVGVAGELFF; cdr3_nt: TGCAGCGTTGAGTTAGCGGGAGTAGGTGTGGCCGGGGAGCTGTTTTTT
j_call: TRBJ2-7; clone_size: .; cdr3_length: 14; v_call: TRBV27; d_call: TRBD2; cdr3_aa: CASSLRGETYEHYF; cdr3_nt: TGTGCCAGCAGTCTCCGGGGGGAAACCTACGAGCACTACTTC
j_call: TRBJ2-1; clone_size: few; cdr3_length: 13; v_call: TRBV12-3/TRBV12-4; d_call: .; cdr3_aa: CASSPNNPNEQFF; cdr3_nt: TGTGCCAGCAGTCCAAATAATCCGAATGAGCAGTTCTTC